The rows below give T cell receptor beta chains drawn from one sample of a study of T cells after yellow fever vaccination. TCRdb called the 5' RACE reads again in MiXCR, with one record for every CDR3 protein. The sample contains more than 350,000 distinct CDR3 sequences, around 10% of which appear only once. Sequencing was performed on PBMCs, taken on the day of the first yellow fever vaccination. The receptor set was obtained from a man aged 18 to 30 who received the YFV17D yellow fever vaccine. The CDR3 runs from the conserved cysteine through the conserved F or W. Fields, in order: clone size, J gene, V gene, D gene, CDR3 protein, CDR3 DNA. The D gene is left open where the match is weak. The size field is filled for only some rows; it gives once, few, many or a size class.

size: NA; J: TRBJ2-3; V: TRBV20-1; D: NA; CDR3: CSASVGGPGDTQYF; DNA: TGCAGTGCTAGTGTGGGGGGGCCTGGGGATACGCAGTATTTT
size: many; J: TRBJ1-5; V: TRBV6-1; D: NA; CDR3: CASSEASGYQPQHF; DNA: TGTGCCAGCAGTGAGGCCTCCGGGTATCAGCCCCAGCATTTT
size: NA; J: TRBJ2-7; V: TRBV20-1; D: NA; CDR3: CSARDPARMYEQYF; DNA: TGCAGTGCTAGAGATCCTGCCAGGATGTACGAGCAGTACTTC
size: NA; J: TRBJ2-6; V: TRBV30; D: NA; CDR3: CAWSVRGVNVLTF; DNA: TGTGCCTGGAGTGTACGTGGGGTCAACGTCCTGACTTTC
size: NA; J: TRBJ2-2; V: TRBV20-1; D: NA; CDR3: CSAPPGTLNTGELFF; DNA: TGCAGTGCCCCCCCCGGGACCCTGAACACCGGGGAGCTGTTTTTT
size: few; J: TRBJ2-5; V: TRBV29-1; D: NA; CDR3: CTARGPGETQYF; DNA: TGCACAGCTAGAGGTCCGGGGGAGACCCAGTACTTC
size: NA; J: TRBJ2-1; V: TRBV28; D: TRBD2; CDR3: CASSLGTRAYNEQFF; DNA: TGTGCCAGCAGTTTAGGGACTAGGGCCTACAATGAGCAGTTCTTC
size: few; J: TRBJ2-4; V: TRBV7-2; D: NA; CDR3: CASSLAWGPKNIQYF; DNA: TGTGCCAGCAGCTTAGCATGGGGACCCAAAAACATTCAGTACTTC
size: few; J: TRBJ2-3; V: TRBV7-6; D: NA; CDR3: CASSLNSGQIDTQYF; DNA: TGTGCCAGCAGCTTAAACTCGGGGCAAATTGATACGCAGTATTTT
size: NA; J: TRBJ1-6; V: TRBV28; D: NA; CDR3: CASTGTFGGQYNSPLHF; DNA: TGTGCCAGCACCGGGACGTTCGGAGGCCAGTATAATTCACCCCTCCACTTT
size: NA; J: TRBJ1-1; V: TRBV20-1; D: NA; CDR3: CSASPGNTEAFF; DNA: TGCAGTGCTTCTCCGGGGAACACTGAAGCTTTCTTT
size: NA; J: TRBJ2-7; V: TRBV7-9; D: NA; CDR3: CASSPRDTYEQYF; DNA: TGTGCCAGCAGCCCCCGGGACACCTACGAGCAGTACTTC
size: NA; J: TRBJ1-5; V: TRBV4-1; D: TRBD1; CDR3: CASSLDRGRRQPQHF; DNA: TGCGCCAGCAGTCTGGACAGGGGCAGAAGACAGCCCCAGCATTTT
size: NA; J: TRBJ2-7; V: TRBV5-1; D: NA; CDR3: CASSLVPGATYEQYF; DNA: TGCGCCAGCAGCTTGGTTCCAGGGGCCACATACGAGCAGTACTTC
size: NA; J: TRBJ1-1; V: TRBV3-1; D: NA; CDR3: CACCQAWGGAGNTEAFF; DNA: TGTGCCTGCTGCCAAGCTTGGGGGGGCGCGGGGAACACTGAAGCTTTCTTT
size: few; J: TRBJ2-4; V: TRBV27; D: NA; CDR3: CASSLGGLYAKNIQYF; DNA: TGTGCCAGCAGTTTGGGTGGACTCTATGCCAAAAACATTCAGTACTTC
size: NA; J: TRBJ1-2; V: TRBV20-1; D: TRBD1; CDR3: CSAASVTGGADTPGGYTF; DNA: TGCAGTGCTGCTAGCGTGACAGGGGGCGCAGATACACCAGGTGGCTACACCTTC
size: many; J: TRBJ2-1; V: TRBV4-1; D: TRBD2; CDR3: CASSHGLAGTDEQFF; DNA: TGCGCCAGCAGCCACGGGTTAGCGGGGACCGATGAGCAGTTCTTC
size: many; J: TRBJ1-1; V: TRBV5-1; D: NA; CDR3: CASSVLQGNTEAFF; DNA: TGCGCCAGCAGCGTGTTACAGGGGAACACTGAAGCTTTCTTT
size: NA; J: TRBJ2-1; V: TRBV20-1; D: NA; CDR3: CSATPSGRVNEQFF; DNA: TGCAGTGCTACCCCATCCGGCAGGGTCAATGAGCAGTTCTTC
size: many; J: TRBJ2-3; V: TRBV20-1; D: NA; CDR3: CSARGVRATDTQYF; DNA: TGCAGTGCTAGAGGTGTAAGGGCCACAGATACGCAGTATTTT
size: many; J: TRBJ2-7; V: TRBV7-9; D: TRBD1; CDR3: CASSLVHRDRGHEQYF; DNA: TGTGCCAGCAGCTTGGTACACCGGGACAGGGGTCACGAGCAGTACTTC
size: many; J: TRBJ2-6; V: TRBV4-3; D: NA; CDR3: CASTRGDSSSGANVLTF; DNA: TGCGCCAGCACCCGGGGGGACAGCAGCTCTGGGGCCAACGTCCTGACTTTC
size: NA; J: TRBJ1-1; V: TRBV4-1; D: NA; CDR3: CASTLRIGNTEAFF; DNA: TGCGCCAGCACCCTGAGGATAGGGAACACTGAAGCTTTCTTT
size: few; J: TRBJ2-1; V: TRBV7-3; D: TRBD2; CDR3: CASSRTGSGGGNEQFF; DNA: TGTGCCAGCAGCAGGACTGGTAGCGGGGGTGGGAATGAGCAGTTCTTC
size: few; J: TRBJ2-3; V: TRBV13; D: NA; CDR3: CASSRGGHSTDTQYF; DNA: TGTGCCAGCAGCCGCGGGGGACACAGCACAGATACGCAGTATTTT
size: few; J: TRBJ2-1; V: TRBV12-3/TRBV12-4; D: TRBD1; CDR3: CASKKVGTGFNEQFF; DNA: TGTGCCAGCAAGAAGGTAGGGACAGGCTTCAATGAGCAGTTCTTC
size: few; J: TRBJ2-2; V: TRBV18; D: NA; CDR3: CASSRRTTMNTGELFF; DNA: TGTGCCAGCTCACGGAGGACAACTATGAACACCGGGGAGCTGTTTTTT
size: many; J: TRBJ1-4; V: TRBV7-9; D: NA; CDR3: CASSLGVLGEKLFF; DNA: TGTGCCAGCAGCTTAGGAGTGTTAGGTGAAAAACTGTTTTTT
size: NA; J: TRBJ2-1; V: TRBV6-6; D: NA; CDR3: CASSSEAPLLNTYNEQFF; DNA: TGTGCCAGCAGTTCAGAGGCTCCCCTGCTAAACACCTACAATGAGCAGTTCTTC
size: NA; J: TRBJ2-3; V: TRBV4-3; D: TRBD2; CDR3: CASSQVGAGDRSDTQYF; DNA: TGCGCCAGCAGCCAAGTAGGGGCGGGGGATCGGTCAGATACGCAGTATTTT
size: NA; J: TRBJ2-1; V: TRBV7-9; D: TRBD1; CDR3: CASSSRHRGSYNEQFF; DNA: TGTGCCAGCAGCTCCCGCCACAGGGGATCCTACAATGAGCAGTTCTTC
size: NA; J: TRBJ2-1; V: TRBV6-2/TRBV6-3; D: NA; CDR3: CASSYSTISLNEQFF; DNA: TGTGCCAGCAGTTACTCGACAATTAGCCTCAATGAGCAGTTCTTC
size: many; J: TRBJ2-5; V: TRBV7-2; D: NA; CDR3: CASSRTLQETQYF; DNA: TGTGCCAGCAGCCGGACTTTACAAGAGACCCAGTACTTC
size: few; J: TRBJ2-2; V: TRBV4-1; D: TRBD2; CDR3: CASSQREGPNTGELFF; DNA: TGCGCCAGCAGCCAAAGGGAGGGTCCGAACACCGGGGAGCTGTTTTTT
size: NA; J: TRBJ2-4; V: TRBV9; D: TRBD1; CDR3: CASSESDRENIQYF; DNA: TGTGCCAGCAGCGAATCGGACAGGGAAAACATTCAGTACTTC
size: NA; J: TRBJ1-1; V: TRBV7-9; D: NA; CDR3: CASRLGHEAFF; DNA: TGTGCCAGCAGACTAGGACACGAAGCTTTCTTT
size: few; J: TRBJ2-3; V: TRBV7-2; D: NA; CDR3: CASSRDPLGTDTQYF; DNA: TGTGCCAGCAGCCGGGACCCCTTAGGTACAGATACGCAGTATTTT
size: NA; J: TRBJ2-2; V: TRBV7-2; D: NA; CDR3: CASSPTSNPGELFF; DNA: TGTGCCAGCAGCCCGACTAGTAACCCCGGGGAGCTGTTTTTT
size: NA; J: TRBJ2-5; V: TRBV4-1; D: TRBD1; CDR3: CASSAPTGTGGATQYF; DNA: TGCGCCAGCAGCGCACCTACCGGGACAGGGGGCGCGACCCAGTACTTC